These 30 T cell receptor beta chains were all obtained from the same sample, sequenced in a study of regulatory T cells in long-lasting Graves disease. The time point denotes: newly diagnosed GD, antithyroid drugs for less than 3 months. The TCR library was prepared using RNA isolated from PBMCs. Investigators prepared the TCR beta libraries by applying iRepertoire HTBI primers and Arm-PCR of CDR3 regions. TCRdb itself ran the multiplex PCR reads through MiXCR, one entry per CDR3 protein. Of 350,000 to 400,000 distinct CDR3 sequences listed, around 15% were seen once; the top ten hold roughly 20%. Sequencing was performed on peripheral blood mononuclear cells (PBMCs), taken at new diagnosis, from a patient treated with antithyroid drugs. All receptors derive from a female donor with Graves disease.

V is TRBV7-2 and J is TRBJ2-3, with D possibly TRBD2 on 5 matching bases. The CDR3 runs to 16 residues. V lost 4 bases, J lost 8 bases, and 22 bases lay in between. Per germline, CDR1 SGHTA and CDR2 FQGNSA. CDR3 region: CASSSHLEGRWSTQYF. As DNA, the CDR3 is TGTGCCAGCAGCTCCCACCTAGAGGGAAGATGGAGTACGCAGTATTTT. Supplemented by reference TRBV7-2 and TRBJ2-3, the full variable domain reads GAGVSQSPSNKVTEKGKDVELRCDPISGHTALYWYRQSLGQGLEFLIYFQGNSAPDKSGLPSDRFSAERTGGSVSTLTIQRTQQEDSAVYLCASSSHLEGRWSTQYFGPGTRLTVL.

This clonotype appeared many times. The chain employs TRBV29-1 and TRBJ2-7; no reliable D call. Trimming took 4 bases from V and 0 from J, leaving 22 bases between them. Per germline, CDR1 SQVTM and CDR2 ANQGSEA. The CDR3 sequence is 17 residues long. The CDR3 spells CSVAQFPVVSDSYEQYF. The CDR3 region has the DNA TGCAGCGTTGCCCAATTCCCGGTTGTGTCGGACTCCTACGAGCAGTACTTC.

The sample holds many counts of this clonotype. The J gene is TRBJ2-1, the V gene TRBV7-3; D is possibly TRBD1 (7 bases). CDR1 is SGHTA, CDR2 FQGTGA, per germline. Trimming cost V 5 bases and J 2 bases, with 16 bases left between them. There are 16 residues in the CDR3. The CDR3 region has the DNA TGTGCCAGCAGCGTACAGGGGCGGGGAACCTACAATGAGCAGTTCTTC. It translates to CASSVQGRGTYNEQFF.

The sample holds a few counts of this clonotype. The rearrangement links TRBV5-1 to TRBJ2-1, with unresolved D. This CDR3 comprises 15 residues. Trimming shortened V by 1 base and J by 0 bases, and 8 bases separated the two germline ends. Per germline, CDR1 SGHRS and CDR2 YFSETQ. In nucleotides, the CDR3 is TGCGCCAGCAGCTTGAAACGGAGCTCCTACAATGAGCAGTTCTTC. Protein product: CASSLKRSSYNEQFF.

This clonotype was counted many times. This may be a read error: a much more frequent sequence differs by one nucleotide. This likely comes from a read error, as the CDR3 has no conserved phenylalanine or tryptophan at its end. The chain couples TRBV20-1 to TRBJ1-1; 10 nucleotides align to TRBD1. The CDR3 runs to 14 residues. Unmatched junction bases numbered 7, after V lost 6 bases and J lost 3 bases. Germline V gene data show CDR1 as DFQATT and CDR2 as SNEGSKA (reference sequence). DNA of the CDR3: TGCAGTGCCCCAGGACAGGGGGGAGACACTGAAGCTTTCCTT. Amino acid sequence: CSAPGQGGDTEAFL.

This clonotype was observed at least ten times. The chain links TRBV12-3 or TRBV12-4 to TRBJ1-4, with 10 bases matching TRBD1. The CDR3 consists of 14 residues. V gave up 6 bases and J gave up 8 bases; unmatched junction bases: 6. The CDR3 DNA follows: TGTGCCAGCAGCCCCGGGACAGGGGACGAAAAACTGTTTTTT. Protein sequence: CASSPGTGDEKLFF.

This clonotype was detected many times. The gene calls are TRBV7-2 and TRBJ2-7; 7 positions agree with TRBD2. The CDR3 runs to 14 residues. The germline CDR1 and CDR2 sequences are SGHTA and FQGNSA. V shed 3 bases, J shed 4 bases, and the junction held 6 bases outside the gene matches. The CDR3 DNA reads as TGTGCCAGCAGCTTCATGAGCGGGGAGTACGAGCAGTACTTC. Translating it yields CASSFMSGEYEQYF.

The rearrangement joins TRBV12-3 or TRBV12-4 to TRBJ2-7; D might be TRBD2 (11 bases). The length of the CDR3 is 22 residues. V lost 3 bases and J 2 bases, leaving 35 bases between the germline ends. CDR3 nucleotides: TGTGCCAGCAGTTTGGGGACAGGGGTACTAGCGGGAGTCCCCCCCTATACCTACGAGCAGTACTTC. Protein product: CASSLGTGVLAGVPPYTYEQYF.

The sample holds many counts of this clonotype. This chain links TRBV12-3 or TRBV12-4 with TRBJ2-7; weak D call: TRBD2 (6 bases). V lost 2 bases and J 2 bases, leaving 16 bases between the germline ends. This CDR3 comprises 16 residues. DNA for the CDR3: TGTGCCAGCAGTTTAACTCTAGGACTACCCCCCTACGAGCAGTACTTC. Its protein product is CASSLTLGLPPYEQYF.

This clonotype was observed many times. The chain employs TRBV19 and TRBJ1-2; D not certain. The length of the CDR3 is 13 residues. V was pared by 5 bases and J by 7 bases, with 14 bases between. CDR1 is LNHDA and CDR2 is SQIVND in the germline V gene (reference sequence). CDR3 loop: CASSPPRSGGYTF. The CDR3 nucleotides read TGTGCCAGTAGTCCCCCCAGGAGCGGTGGCTACACCTTC.

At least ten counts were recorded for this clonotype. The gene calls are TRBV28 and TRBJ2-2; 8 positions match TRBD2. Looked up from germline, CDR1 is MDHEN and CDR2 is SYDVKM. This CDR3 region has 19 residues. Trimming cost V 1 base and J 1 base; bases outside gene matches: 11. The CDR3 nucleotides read TGTGCCAGCAGTTTATTTGAGTTGGTTAGCGGGGAGAACACCGGGGAGCTGTTTTTT. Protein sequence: CASSLFELVSGENTGELFF.

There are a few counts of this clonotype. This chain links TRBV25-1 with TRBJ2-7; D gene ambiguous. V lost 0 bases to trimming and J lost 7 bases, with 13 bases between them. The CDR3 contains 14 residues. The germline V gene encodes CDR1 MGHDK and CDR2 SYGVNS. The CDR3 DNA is TGTGCCAGCAGTGAATACGTGGGTCATCTGGAGCAGTACTTC. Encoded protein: CASSEYVGHLEQYF.

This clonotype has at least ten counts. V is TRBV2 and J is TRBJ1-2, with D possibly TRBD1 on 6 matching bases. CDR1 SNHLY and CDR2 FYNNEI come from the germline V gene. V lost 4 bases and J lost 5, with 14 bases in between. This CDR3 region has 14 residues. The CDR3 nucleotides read TGTGCCAGCAGTGTGGGCAGGGGCGGGTATGGCTACACCTTC. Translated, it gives CASSVGRGGYGYTF. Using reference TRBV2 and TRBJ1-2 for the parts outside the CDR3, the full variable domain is EPEVTQTPSHQVTQMGQEVILRCVPISNHLYFYWYRQILGQKVEFLVSFYNNEISEKSEIFDDQFSVERPDGSNFTLKIRSTKLEDSAMYFCASSVGRGGYGYTFGSGTRLTVV.

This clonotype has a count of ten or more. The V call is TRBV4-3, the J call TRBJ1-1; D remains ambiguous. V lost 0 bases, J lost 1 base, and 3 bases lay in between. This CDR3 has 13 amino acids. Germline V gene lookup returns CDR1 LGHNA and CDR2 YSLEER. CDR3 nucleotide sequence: TGCGCCAGCAGCCAAGAGGAGAACACTGAAGCTTTCTTT. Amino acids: CASSQEENTEAFF.

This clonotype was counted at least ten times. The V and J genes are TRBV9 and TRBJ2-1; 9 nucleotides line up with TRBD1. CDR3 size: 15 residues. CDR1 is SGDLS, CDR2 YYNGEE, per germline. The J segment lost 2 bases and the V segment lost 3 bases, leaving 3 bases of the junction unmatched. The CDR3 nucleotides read TGTGCCAGCAGCGGACAGGGGGGCACCTACAATGAGCAGTTCTTC. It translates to CASSGQGGTYNEQFF.

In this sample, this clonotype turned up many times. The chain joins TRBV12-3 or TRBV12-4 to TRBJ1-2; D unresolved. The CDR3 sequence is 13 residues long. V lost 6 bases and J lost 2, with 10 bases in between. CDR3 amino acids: CASRSTVNYGYTF. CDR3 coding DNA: TGTGCCAGCAGATCTACAGTAAACTATGGCTACACCTTC.

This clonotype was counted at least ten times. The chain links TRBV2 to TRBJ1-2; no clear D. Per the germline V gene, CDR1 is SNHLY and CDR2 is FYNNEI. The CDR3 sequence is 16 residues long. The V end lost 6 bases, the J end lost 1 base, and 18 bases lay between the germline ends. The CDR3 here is CASSRYLPVGNYGYTF. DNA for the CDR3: TGTGCCAGCAGCCGTTACCTTCCGGTAGGTAACTATGGCTACACCTTC.

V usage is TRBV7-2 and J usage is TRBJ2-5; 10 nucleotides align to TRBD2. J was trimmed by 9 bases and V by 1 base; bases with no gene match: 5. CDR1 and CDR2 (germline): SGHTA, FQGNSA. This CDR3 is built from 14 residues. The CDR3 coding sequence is TGTGCCAGCAGCTTAGTCTTAGCGGGAGGCTCCCAGTACTTC. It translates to CASSLVLAGGSQYF.

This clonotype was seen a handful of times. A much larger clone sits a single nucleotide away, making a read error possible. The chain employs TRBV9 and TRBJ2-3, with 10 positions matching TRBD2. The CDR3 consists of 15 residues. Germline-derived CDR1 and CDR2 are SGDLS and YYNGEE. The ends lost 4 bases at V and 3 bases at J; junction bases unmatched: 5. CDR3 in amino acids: CASSPSGGGTDTQYF. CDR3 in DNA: TGTGCCAGCAGCCCCAGCGGGGGGGGGACAGATACGCAGTATTTT.

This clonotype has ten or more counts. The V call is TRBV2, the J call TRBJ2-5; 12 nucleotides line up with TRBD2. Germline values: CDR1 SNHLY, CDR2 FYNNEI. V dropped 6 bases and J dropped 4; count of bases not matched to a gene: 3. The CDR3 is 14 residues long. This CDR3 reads CASSQGLAGETQYF. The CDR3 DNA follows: TGTGCCAGCAGCCAGGGACTAGCGGGAGAGACCCAGTACTTC. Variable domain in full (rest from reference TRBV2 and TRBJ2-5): EPEVTQTPSHQVTQMGQEVILRCVPISNHLYFYWYRQILGQKVEFLVSFYNNEISEKSEIFDDQFSVERPDGSNFTLKIRSTKLEDSAMYFCASSQGLAGETQYFGPGTRLLVL.

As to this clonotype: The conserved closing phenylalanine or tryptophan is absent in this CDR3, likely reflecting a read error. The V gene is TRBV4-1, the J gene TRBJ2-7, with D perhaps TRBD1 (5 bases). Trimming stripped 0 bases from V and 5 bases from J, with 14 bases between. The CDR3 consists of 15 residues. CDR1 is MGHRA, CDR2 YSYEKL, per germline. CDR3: CASSQDKKGNDEQYL. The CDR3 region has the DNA TGCGCCAGCAGCCAAGATAAAAAGGGGAACGACGAGCAGTACCTC.

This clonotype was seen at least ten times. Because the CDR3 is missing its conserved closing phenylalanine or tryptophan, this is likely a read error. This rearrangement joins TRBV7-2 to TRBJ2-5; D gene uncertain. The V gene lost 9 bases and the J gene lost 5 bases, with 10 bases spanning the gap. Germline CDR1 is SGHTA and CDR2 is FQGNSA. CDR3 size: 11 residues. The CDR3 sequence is CASRLGETQYS. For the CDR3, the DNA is TGTGCCAGTAGACTGGGGGAGACCCAGTACTCC.

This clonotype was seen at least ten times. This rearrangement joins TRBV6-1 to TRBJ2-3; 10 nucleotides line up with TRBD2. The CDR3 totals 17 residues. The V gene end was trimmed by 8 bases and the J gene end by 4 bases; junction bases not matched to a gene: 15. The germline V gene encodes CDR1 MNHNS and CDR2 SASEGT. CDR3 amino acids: CASSLILAGSGADTQYF. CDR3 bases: TGTGCCAGCTCTCTAATACTAGCGGGAAGCGGGGCAGATACGCAGTATTTT.

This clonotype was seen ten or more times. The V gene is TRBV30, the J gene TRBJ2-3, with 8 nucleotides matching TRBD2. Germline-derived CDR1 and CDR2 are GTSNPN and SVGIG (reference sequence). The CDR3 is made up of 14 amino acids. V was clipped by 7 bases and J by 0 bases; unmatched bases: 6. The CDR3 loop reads CASFRTSSTDTQYF. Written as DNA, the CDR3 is TGTGCCTCGTTTCGGACTAGCAGCACAGATACGCAGTATTTT.

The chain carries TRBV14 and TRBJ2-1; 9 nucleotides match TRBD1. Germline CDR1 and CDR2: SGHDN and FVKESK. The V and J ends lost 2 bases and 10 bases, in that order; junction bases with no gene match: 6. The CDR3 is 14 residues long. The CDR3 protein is CASSQPQGAWEQFF. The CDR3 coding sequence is TGTGCCAGCAGCCAACCACAGGGGGCTTGGGAGCAGTTCTTC.

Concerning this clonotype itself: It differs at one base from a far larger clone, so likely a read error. The CDR3 reads CSTRDRLADTQYF. Here the CDR3 DNA reads TGCAGTACTAGAGATCGATTAGCAGATACGCAGTATTTT. The V and J genes are TRBV20-1 and TRBJ1-1, with a possible D match to TRBD2 (5 bases). The DNA end is more similar to TRBJ2-3, so the J call may be wrong. The germline gives CDR1 DFQATT, CDR2 SNEGSKA (reference sequence). This CDR3 region has 13 residues.

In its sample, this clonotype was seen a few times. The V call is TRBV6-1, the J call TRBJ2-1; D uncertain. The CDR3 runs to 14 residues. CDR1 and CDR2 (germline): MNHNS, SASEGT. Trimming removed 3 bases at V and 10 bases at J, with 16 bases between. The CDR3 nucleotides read TGTGCCAGCAGTGATCGGCTGGCGGCGCCGGAGCAGTTCTTC. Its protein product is CASSDRLAAPEQFF.

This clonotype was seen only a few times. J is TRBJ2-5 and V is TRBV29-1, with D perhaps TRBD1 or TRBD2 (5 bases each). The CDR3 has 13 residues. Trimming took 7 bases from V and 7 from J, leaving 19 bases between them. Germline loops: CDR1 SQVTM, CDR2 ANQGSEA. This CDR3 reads CSAEGRHDGTQYF. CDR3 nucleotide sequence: TGCAGCGCCGAGGGACGGCATGATGGGACCCAGTACTTC.

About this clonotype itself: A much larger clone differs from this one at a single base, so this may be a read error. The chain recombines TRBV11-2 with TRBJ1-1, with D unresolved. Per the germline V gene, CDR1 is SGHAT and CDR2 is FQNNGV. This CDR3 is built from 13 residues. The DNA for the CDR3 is TGTGCCGGCAGTCCGAGCCGGAACACTGAAGCTTTCTTT. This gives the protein CAGSPSRNTEAFF.

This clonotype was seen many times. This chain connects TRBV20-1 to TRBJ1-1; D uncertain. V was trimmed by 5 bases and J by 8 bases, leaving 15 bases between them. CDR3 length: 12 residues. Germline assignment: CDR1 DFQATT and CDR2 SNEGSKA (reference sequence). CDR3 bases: TGCAGTGCTCGACATCCGGTCAGGGAAGCTTTCTTT. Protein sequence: CSARHPVREAFF.